Shown below are 21 T cell receptor beta chains from a single sample sequenced in a study of molecular identifiers for immune sequencing clone quantification (dated by TCRdb to 2016 to 2019). The receptor library was made with PCR. TCRdb lists the instrument as Illumina HiSeq 4000. TCRdb trimmed the raw reads at Q25, called clones with MiXCR and kept productive beta chains. Each CDR3 protein gets just one entry, which takes the most common genes and DNA from the rows behind it. This sample lists 50,000 to 70,000 distinct CDR3 sequences; around 20% were detected once. The ten largest clones represent roughly 1.4% of the sample. The sequenced sample consisted of naive CD8+ T cells from blood, with Jurkat cell RNA spiked in. What this sample's cell subset or site label stands for: FACS-sorted CD8+CD4-CCR7+CD45RA+ naive T cells. All receptors derive from a human donor in good health. Some libraries in this study had Jurkat cell RNA spiked in.

Only a few counts were recorded for this clonotype. A much larger clone differs from this one at a single base, so this may be a read error. The chain is built from TRBV20-1 and TRBJ1-3; D gene ambiguous. Germline CDR1 and CDR2: DFQATT and SNEGSKA (reference sequence). V lost 0 bases and J 0 bases, leaving 15 bases between the germline ends. CDR3 length equals 17 residues. For the CDR3, the DNA is TGCAGTGCTAGAGATATCTTGGCACCAGACTCTGGAAACACCATATATTTT. It is translated as CSARDILAPDSGNTIYF.

Comments on this clonotype: This may come from a read error, since a much larger clone is one base off. The V call is TRBV12-3 or TRBV12-4, the J call TRBJ2-2; D tentatively reads TRBD1 or TRBD2 (6 bases each). The CDR3 covers 14 residues. In nucleotides, the CDR3 is TGTGCCAGCTCGATCGGGGGCACCACCGGGGAGCTGCTTTTT. This gives the protein CASSIGGTTGELLF.

Regarding this clonotype: A much larger clonotype is one base distant, so this may be a read error. The chain is built from TRBV15 and TRBJ2-1, with TRBD2 matching over 12 bases. The germline gives CDR1 LNHNV, CDR2 YYDKDF (reference sequence). The CDR3 sequence is 15 residues long. CDR3 sequence: CVTSSLAGGPNEQFF. The CDR3 DNA reads as TGTGTCACCAGCTCGCTAGCGGGAGGGCCGAATGAGCAGTTCTTC.

This clonotype was picked up a small number of times. This sequence joins TRBV7-9 and TRBJ1-5; no firm D call. The V gene's germline CDR1 is SEHNR and CDR2 FQNEAQ (reference sequence). V was shortened by 5 bases and J by 0 bases, with 8 bases between the two germline ends. The length of the CDR3 is 14 residues. As DNA, the CDR3 is TGTGCCAGCAGCCTCGATGATAGCAATCAGCCCCAGCATTTT. Translation: CASSLDDSNQPQHF. Variable domain in full (rest from reference TRBV7-9 and TRBJ1-5): DTGVSQNPRHKITKRGQNVTFRCDPISEHNRLYWYRQTLGQGPEFLTYFQNEAQLEKSRLLSDRFSAERPKGSFSTLEIQRTEQGDSAMYLCASSLDDSNQPQHFGDGTRLSIL.

This clonotype occurred many times. V and J are TRBV27 and TRBJ2-7; D unclear. There are 14 residues in the CDR3. Germline V gene lookup returns CDR1 MNHEY and CDR2 SMNVEV (reference sequence). Trimming removed 0 bases at V and 3 bases at J, with 9 bases between. The CDR3 DNA reads TGTGCCAGCAGTTTATCGGCACCGAACTACGAGCAGTACTTC. This sequence encodes CASSLSAPNYEQYF.

This clonotype appeared many times. The chain carries TRBV7-8 and TRBJ2-2; no reliable D call. From germline, CDR1 is SGHVS and CDR2 FQNEAQ. V was trimmed by 1 base and J by 0 bases, leaving 12 bases between them. The CDR3 covers 17 residues. Here the CDR3 DNA reads TGTGCCAGCAGCTTAGGGCCGACCGACCCGAACACCGGGGAGCTGTTTTTT. Its protein product is CASSLGPTDPNTGELFF.

This clonotype appeared many times. The rearrangement uses TRBV20-1 and TRBJ1-4, with D possibly matching TRBD1 (6 bases). Trimming shortened V by 0 bases and J by 2 bases, and 31 bases separated the two germline ends. Germline V gene data show CDR1 as DFQATT and CDR2 as SNEGSKA (reference sequence). The CDR3 spans 22 residues. The CDR3 nucleotides read TGCAGTGCTAGAGATCGTGGGGGCCCGGGTGCAGGGTGGTTGGGCACTAATGAAAAACTGTTTTTT. Encoded protein: CSARDRGGPGAGWLGTNEKLFF.

Details on this clonotype: Its ends do not fully match the called genes, so a read error is possible. J is TRBJ2-1 and V is TRBV4-3, with 11 bases matching TRBD2. The length of the CDR3 is 16 residues. The V gene's germline CDR1 is LGHNA and CDR2 YSLEER. The CDR3 loop reads CASSLGLADIYNGQFF. The CDR3 DNA is TGCGCCAGCAGCCTGGGACTAGCGGATATCTACAATGGGCAGTTCTTC.

To note about this clonotype: Given a much more abundant clone one base away, this may be a read error. The chain's CDR3 is CASSYSGSTGGHNEQFF. Written as DNA, the CDR3 is TGTGCCAGCAGTTACTCGGGTTCGACAGGGGGTCACAATGAGCAGTTCTTC. The genes are TRBV6-5 and TRBJ2-1, with TRBD1 identical over 9 bases. The germline CDR1 and CDR2 sequences are MNHEY and SVGAGI. V shed 0 bases, J shed 5 bases, and the junction held 8 bases outside the gene matches. CDR3 length: 17 amino acids.

This clonotype has at least ten counts. The chain has TRBV4-1 and TRBJ2-3, with 7 nucleotides matching TRBD1. V trimming: 1 base; J trimming: 2 bases; junction bases outside the gene matches: 9. Germline V gives CDR1 MGHRA, CDR2 YSYEKL. The CDR3 contains 17 residues. CDR3 sequence reads: CASSQGIMGQTTDTQYF. CDR3 DNA sequence: TGCGCCAGCAGCCAAGGAATAATGGGACAGACCACAGATACGCAGTATTTT.

This clonotype was detected many times. The chain couples TRBV6-2 or TRBV6-3 to TRBJ2-2; 8 bases map to TRBD1. This CDR3 has 18 amino acids. V dropped 0 bases and J dropped 3; count of bases not matched to a gene: 9. The germline CDR1 and CDR2 sequences are MNHEY and SVGEGT. For the CDR3, the DNA is TGTGCCAGCAGTTACTCGATGAGACAGGGGTTTGACACCGGGGAGCTGTTTTTT. Its translation: CASSYSMRQGFDTGELFF.

V and J are TRBV11-2 and TRBJ2-3; D is ambiguous. Germline V gene lookup returns CDR1 SGHAT and CDR2 FQNNGV. The CDR3 runs to 15 residues. V was shortened by 0 bases and J by 0 bases, with 7 bases between the two germline ends. CDR3: CASSLEWGSTDTQYF. CDR3 DNA: TGTGCCAGCAGCTTAGAATGGGGAAGCACAGATACGCAGTATTTT.

As to this clonotype: Given a much more abundant clone one base away, this may be a read error. The rearrangement uses TRBV9 and TRBJ1-4; D not resolved. CDR3 length equals 13 residues. Trimming pared 4 bases from V and 10 bases from J, leaving 14 bases between. CDR1 is SGDLS and CDR2 is YYNGEE in the germline V gene. DNA of the CDR3: TGTGCCAGCAGCCGCGGGATGGATGGAAAACTGTTTTTT. Translation gives CASSRGMDGKLFF.

This clonotype was counted ten times or more. The genes are TRBV19 and TRBJ1-2; the match to TRBD1 covers 7 bases. The trim removed 7 bases at V and 5 bases at J, leaving 10 bases unmatched. The CDR3 consists of 14 residues. From germline, CDR1 is LNHDA and CDR2 SQIVND (reference sequence). Here the CDR3 reads CASTPWDSQYGYTF. In DNA, the CDR3 is TGTGCCAGTACCCCATGGGACAGCCAGTATGGCTACACCTTC.

This clonotype came up many times. V gene TRBV7-6 combines with J gene TRBJ2-3, with D possibly being TRBD2 (6 bases). The length of the CDR3 is 14 residues. Germline assignment: CDR1 SGHVS and CDR2 FNYEAQ. Trimming removed 5 bases from V and 5 bases from J, with 14 bases in between. CDR3 in DNA: TGTGCCAGCAGCGTGGTGCCGGAGGGAGATACGCAGTATTTT. Translating it yields CASSVVPEGDTQYF.

As concerns this clonotype: A read error is possible here, since a much larger clone lies one base away. The rearrangement uses TRBV4-1 and TRBJ1-1; no definite D call. Trimming removed 0 bases from V and 2 bases from J, with 13 bases in between. The CDR3 runs 16 residues. Germline-derived CDR1 and CDR2 are MGHRA and YSYEKL. The CDR3 DNA sequence: TGCGCCAGCAGCCAAGAGCCACGGCAAGTCAACACTGAAGCTTTCTTT. It codes for CASSQEPRQVNTEAFF.

By sample share, this clonotype is medium-sized. This chain connects TRBV29-1 to TRBJ2-1; possible D gene TRBD1, 5 bases. Trimming removed 3 bases at V and 9 bases at J, with 9 bases between. Germline lookup yields CDR1 SQVTM and CDR2 ANQGSEA. The CDR3 loop spans 11 amino acids. This CDR3 is CSVDRQSEQFF. In nucleotides, the CDR3 is TGCAGCGTTGATAGACAGTCTGAGCAGTTCTTC.

Regarding this clonotype: With a much larger clone just one base away, this may be a read error. The chain is built from TRBV27 and TRBJ1-1; D is undetermined. The length of the CDR3 is 16 residues. V was pared by 8 bases and J by 2 bases, with 21 bases between. Germline V lookup: CDR1 MNHEY, CDR2 SMNVEV (reference sequence). The CDR3 here is CASSPSLFRANTEAFF. CDR3 bases: TGTGCCAGCTCTCCATCCCTTTTCCGAGCTAACACTGAAGCTTTCTTT.

The CDR3 here is CASSLIGTGGSDQPQHF. Here the CDR3 DNA reads TGTGCCAGCAGCTTGATTGGTACAGGGGGTTCGGATCAGCCCCAGCATTTT. The chain employs TRBV7-9 and TRBJ1-5; 8 bases agree with TRBD1. CDR1 is SEHNR and CDR2 is FQNEAQ in the germline V gene (reference sequence). J gave up 5 bases and V 3 bases, and 12 bases lay outside the gene matches. There are 17 residues in the CDR3.

About this clonotype itself: It may be a read error: a sequence one base away is much more abundant. The V and J genes are TRBV28 and TRBJ1-3, with D unresolved. Germline V gene sequence: CDR1 MDHEN, CDR2 SYDVKM. The germline V and J ends were trimmed by 6 bases and 3 bases, with 21 bases remaining between them. This CDR3 region has 17 residues. CDR3 nucleotides: TGTGCCAGCAGCTCAAGAAGGACGGGCATCTGTGGAAACACCATATATTTT. Translation: CASSSRRTGICGNTIYF.

This clonotype was counted many times. The chain links TRBV6-5 to TRBJ1-2; D gene uncertain. Trimming removed 10 bases from V and 4 bases from J, with 16 bases in between. Germline CDR1 is MNHEY and CDR2 is SVGAGI. The CDR3 length is 13 residues. The CDR3 loop is CATIHQESYGYTF. The DNA for the CDR3 is TGTGCCACTATTCATCAGGAGAGCTATGGCTACACCTTC.